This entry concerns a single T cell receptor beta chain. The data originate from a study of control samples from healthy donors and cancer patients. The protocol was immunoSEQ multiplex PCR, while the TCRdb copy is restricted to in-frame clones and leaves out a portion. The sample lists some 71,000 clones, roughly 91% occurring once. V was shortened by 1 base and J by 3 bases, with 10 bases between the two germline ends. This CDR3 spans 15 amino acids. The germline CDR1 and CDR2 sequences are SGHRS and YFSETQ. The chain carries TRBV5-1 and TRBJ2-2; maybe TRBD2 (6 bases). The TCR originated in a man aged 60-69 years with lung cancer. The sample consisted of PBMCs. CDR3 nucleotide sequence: TGCGCCAGCAGCTTGAGACTAGGGGACACCGGGGAGCTGTTTTTT. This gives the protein CASSLRLGDTGELFF.